The 9 T cell receptor beta chains below come from one sample, sequenced in a study of radiation and T cells in renal cell carcinoma. Clones were sequenced by immunoSEQ multiplex PCR, and TCRdb holds only the in-frame ones, with some missing. The sample lists approximately 5,700 clones; roughly 72% were seen once. Treatment here: treatment-naive control, cytoreductive nephrectomy. Sequenced here: tumor tissue, sampled from a patient whose treatment was nephrectomy without radiotherapy. The receptors come from a human donor with renal cell carcinoma.

The V gene is TRBV19, the J gene TRBJ1-1, with a tentative D call TRBD1 (6 bases). The CDR3 consists of 12 residues. The V end lost 1 base, the J end lost 6 bases, and 6 bases lay between the germline ends. Germline loops: CDR1 LNHDA, CDR2 SQIVND (reference sequence). Written as DNA, the CDR3 is TGTGCCAGTAGTATAGGGGGGCCTGAAGCTTTCTTT. Protein sequence: CASSIGGPEAFF.

The chain combines TRBV9 with TRBJ1-5; D unresolved. Trimming took off 0 bases at V and 5 bases at J, with 9 bases between the two ends. There are 14 residues in the CDR3. Looked up from germline, CDR1 is SGDLS and CDR2 is YYNGEE. Here the CDR3 DNA reads TGTGCCAGCAGCGTAGAAGCCTCCCATCAGCCCCAGCATTTT. Its translation is CASSVEASHQPQHF.

The rearrangement uses TRBV11-2 and TRBJ2-1; TRBD2 matches 8 bases. J lost 4 bases, V lost 5 bases, and 10 bases had no gene match. Germline-derived CDR1 and CDR2 are SGHAT and FQNNGV. The CDR3 spans 16 residues. The DNA for the CDR3 is TGTGCCAGCAGCCACCCTGGTCTAGCGGGTTACAATGAGCAGTTCTTC. Its translation: CASSHPGLAGYNEQFF.

In its sample, this clone was seen a few times. The chain couples TRBV19 to TRBJ1-5; TRBD1 matches 10 bases. There are 19 residues in the CDR3. Germline CDR1 LNHDA, CDR2 SQIVND (reference sequence). J was trimmed by 3 bases and V by 7 bases; bases with no gene match: 18. CDR3 coding DNA: TGTGCCAGTACCGCCCGGACAGGGGGGAATATAGCGTACAATCAGCCCCAGCATTTT. Its translation is CASTARTGGNIAYNQPQHF.

This clone was counted a few times. V gene TRBV19 combines with J gene TRBJ1-5, with D unclear. The CDR3 covers 13 residues. Germline V gene sequence: CDR1 LNHDA, CDR2 SQIVND (reference sequence). V was clipped by 1 base and J by 4 bases, with 5 bases between them. The CDR3 DNA reads as TGTGCCAGTAGTATAGGGATAAATCAGCCCCAGCATTTT. It translates to CASSIGINQPQHF.

The chain carries TRBV7-2 and TRBJ2-7, with D tentatively TRBD2 (5 bases). This CDR3 comprises 14 residues. The germline V gene has CDR1 SGHTA and CDR2 FQGNSA. V lost 5 bases and J lost 3, with 14 bases in between. The CDR3 nucleotides read TGTGCCAGCAGCCACTCACGGGATTTCTACGAGCAGTACTTC. Protein sequence: CASSHSRDFYEQYF.

The V call is TRBV30, the J call TRBJ2-5; unclear D gene. The CDR3 has 12 residues. Trimming took off 4 bases at V and 5 bases at J, with 11 bases between the two ends. The germline V gene has CDR1 GTSNPN and CDR2 SVGIG (reference sequence). CDR3 protein: CAWNTGWETQYF. CDR3 nucleotide sequence: TGTGCCTGGAATACCGGATGGGAGACCCAGTACTTC.

This sequence joins TRBV10-3 and TRBJ2-5; 7 nucleotides line up with TRBD2. The CDR3 runs 12 residues. Trimming cost V 4 bases and J 11 bases; bases outside gene matches: 7. CDR1 ENHRY and CDR2 SYGVKD come from the germline V gene. CDR3 amino acids: CAISVPPREQYF. The CDR3 nucleotides are TGTGCCATCAGTGTCCCCCCGCGGGAGCAGTACTTC.

The chain recombines TRBV25-1 with TRBJ2-6; D remains unclear. Per germline, CDR1 MGHDK and CDR2 SYGVNS. V dropped 3 bases and J dropped 1 base, with 10 bases sitting between them. This CDR3 contains 16 residues. DNA for the CDR3: TGTGCCAGCAGTGATTCGGGCTTTTCTGGGGCCAACGTCCTGACTTTC. Its translation: CASSDSGFSGANVLTF.